Listed here are 6 T cell receptor beta chains from one sample, sequenced in a study of beta chain features in type 1 diabetes. Study findings and constraints: TCRB CDR3s from Type 1 diabetes patients were moderately but significantly shorter in all four CD4+ subsets.

These receptors have no identified antigens. TCRB transcripts that were expressed got sequenced, as all of the isolated RNA had been reverse transcribed. Repertoires were generated with immunoSEQ multiplex PCR, while TCRdb's copy carries only in-frame clones and drops some. Here the sample spans 300,000 to 450,000 clones, around 12% being singletons. The material sequenced was naive CD4+ T cells from blood. The receptors were sampled from a young woman with type 1 diabetes.

This clone was detected a few times. CDR3 in DNA: TGTGCCACCAGCAGTCACAGGGCCGGGCTAGTGCCCAGCGGGGAGCTGTTTTTT. Translating gives CATSSHRAGLVPSGELFF. The rearrangement uses TRBV15 and TRBJ2-2, with a tentative D call TRBD1 (6 bases). CDR1 and CDR2 (germline): LNHNV, YYDKDF (reference sequence). This CDR3 contains 18 residues. Trimming stripped 3 bases from V and 7 bases from J, with 24 bases between.

The CDR3 protein is CSVPNHYPPYEQYF. The CDR3 bases are TGCAGCGTACCGAATCACTACCCCCCCTACGAGCAGTACTTC. The genes are TRBV29-1 and TRBJ2-7; D gene unclear. The CDR3 is made up of 14 amino acids. Germline V gene data show CDR1 as SQVTM and CDR2 as ANQGSEA. The V end lost 6 bases, the J end lost 2 bases, and 17 bases lay between the germline ends.

In its sample, this clone was seen a few times. This chain uses TRBV6-6 with TRBJ2-5; 11 nucleotides align to TRBD2. Germline CDR1 MNHNY, CDR2 SVGAGI (reference sequence). Trimming took 6 bases from V and 4 from J; bases not matched to a gene: 4. The CDR3 extends over 14 amino acids. The chain's CDR3 is CASSSGLAGETQYF. The CDR3 DNA is TGTGCCAGCAGCTCTGGACTAGCGGGAGAGACCCAGTACTTC.

This clone was seen a few times. The chain carries TRBV9 and TRBJ2-1; tentative D call: TRBD2 (6 bases). This CDR3 comprises 15 residues. The ends were cut back, 1 base at V and 1 base at J, with 9 bases in the middle. Germline CDR1 SGDLS, CDR2 YYNGEE. Here the CDR3 DNA reads TGTGCCAGCAGCGTAAACGGGGGATCCTACAATGAGCAGTTCTTC. It codes for CASSVNGGSYNEQFF.

This clone was seen only a few times. V gene TRBV6-5 combines with J gene TRBJ2-3, with 9 bases aligning to TRBD2. This CDR3 comprises 14 residues. V lost 7 bases, J lost 1 base, and 3 bases stayed unmatched. The germline V gene has CDR1 MNHEY and CDR2 SVGAGI. In DNA form, the CDR3 reads TGTGCCAGCACCTCTAGCGGGGGCACAGATACGCAGTATTTT. This encodes CASTSSGGTDTQYF.

This rearrangement joins TRBV11-2 to TRBJ1-4; 7 bases map to TRBD1. J was trimmed by 7 bases and V by 3 bases; bases with no gene match: 5. Germline CDR1 and CDR2: SGHAT and FQNNGV. This CDR3 comprises 14 residues. This CDR3 is CASSFTGAGEKLFF. The CDR3 DNA follows: TGTGCCAGCAGCTTCACAGGGGCTGGTGAAAAACTGTTTTTT. Looking up the rest from reference TRBV11-2 and TRBJ1-4 gives the full variable domain: EAGVAQSPRYKIIEKRQSVAFWCNPISGHATLYWYQQILGQGPKLLIQFQNNGVVDDSQLPKDRFSAERLKGVDSTLKIQPAKLEDSAVYLCASSFTGAGEKLFFGSGTQLSVL.